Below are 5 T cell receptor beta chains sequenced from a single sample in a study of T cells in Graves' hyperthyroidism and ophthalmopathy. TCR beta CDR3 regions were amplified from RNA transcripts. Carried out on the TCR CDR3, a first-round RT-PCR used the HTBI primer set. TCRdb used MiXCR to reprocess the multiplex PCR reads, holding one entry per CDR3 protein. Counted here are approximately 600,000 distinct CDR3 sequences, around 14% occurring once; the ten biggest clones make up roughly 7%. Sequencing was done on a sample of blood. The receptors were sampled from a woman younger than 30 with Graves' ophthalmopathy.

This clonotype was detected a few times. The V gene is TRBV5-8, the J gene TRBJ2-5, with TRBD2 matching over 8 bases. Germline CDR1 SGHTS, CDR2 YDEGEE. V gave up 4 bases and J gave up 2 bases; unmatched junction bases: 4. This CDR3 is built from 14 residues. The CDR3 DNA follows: TGTGCCAGCAGCGCCCTAGCGGGTCAAGAGACCCAGTACTTC. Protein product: CASSALAGQETQYF. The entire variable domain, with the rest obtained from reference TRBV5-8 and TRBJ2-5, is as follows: EAGVTQSPTHLIKTRGQQATLRCSPISGHTSVYWYQQALGLGLQFLLWYDEGEERNRGNFPPRFSGRQFPNYSSELNVNALELEDSALYLCASSALAGQETQYFGPGTRLLVL.

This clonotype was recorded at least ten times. Here the CDR3 reads CASSLTGYFPYEQYF. In nucleotides, the CDR3 is TGTGCCAGCAGTTTGACCGGGTATTTCCCCTACGAGCAGTACTTC. The rearrangement links TRBV12-3 or TRBV12-4 to TRBJ2-7; D is unresolved. Trimming shortened V by 3 bases and J by 2 bases, and 14 bases separated the two germline ends. CDR3 length: 15 amino acids.

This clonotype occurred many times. The DNA for the CDR3 is TGTGCCTGGAGTGTACTGGATGACGCAGTTAATGAAAAACTGTTTTTT. Translated: CAWSVLDDAVNEKLFF. The chain couples TRBV30 to TRBJ1-4, with D unresolved. V lost 0 bases and J lost 4, with 15 bases in between. CDR3 length equals 16 residues. Germline assignment: CDR1 GTSNPN and CDR2 SVGIG (reference sequence).

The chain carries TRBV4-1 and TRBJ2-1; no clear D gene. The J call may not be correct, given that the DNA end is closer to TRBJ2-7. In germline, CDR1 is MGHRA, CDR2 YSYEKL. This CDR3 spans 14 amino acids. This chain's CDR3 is CASSPRDAYNEQYF. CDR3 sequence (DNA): TGCGCCAGCAGCCCCCGAGACGCGTACAATGAGCAGTACTTC.

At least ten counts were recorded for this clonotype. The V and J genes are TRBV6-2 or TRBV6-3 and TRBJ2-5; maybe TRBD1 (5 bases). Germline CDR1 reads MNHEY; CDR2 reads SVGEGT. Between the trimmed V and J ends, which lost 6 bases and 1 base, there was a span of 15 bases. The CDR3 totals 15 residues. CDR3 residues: CASRPIGVGQETQYF. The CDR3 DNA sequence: TGTGCCAGCAGACCAATAGGGGTCGGCCAAGAGACCCAGTACTTC.